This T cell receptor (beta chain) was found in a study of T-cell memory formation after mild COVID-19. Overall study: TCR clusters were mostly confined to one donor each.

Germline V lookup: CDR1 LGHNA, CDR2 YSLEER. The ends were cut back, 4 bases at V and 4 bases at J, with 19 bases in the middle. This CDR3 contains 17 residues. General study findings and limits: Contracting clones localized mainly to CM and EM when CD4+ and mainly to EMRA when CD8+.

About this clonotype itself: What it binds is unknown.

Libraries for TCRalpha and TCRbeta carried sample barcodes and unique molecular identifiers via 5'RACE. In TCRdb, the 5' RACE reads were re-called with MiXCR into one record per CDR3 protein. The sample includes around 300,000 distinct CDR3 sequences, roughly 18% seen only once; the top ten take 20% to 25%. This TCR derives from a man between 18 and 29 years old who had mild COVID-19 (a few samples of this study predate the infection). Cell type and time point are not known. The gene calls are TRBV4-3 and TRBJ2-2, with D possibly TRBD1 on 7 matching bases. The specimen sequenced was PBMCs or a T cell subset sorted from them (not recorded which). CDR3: CASSPSGGGEITGELFF. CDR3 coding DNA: TGCGCCAGCAGCCCCAGCGGAGGGGGCGAGATCACCGGGGAGCTGTTTTTT.